This T cell receptor (beta chain) was sequenced during a study of blood T cell repertoires in COVID-19. Study in general: Acute-phase and convalescent COVID-19 samples originated in the United States, Italy and Spain. From T cells, B-cell-depleted T cells, or PBMCs came the material, which was cDNA or gDNA.

Germline CDR1 and CDR2: SGHTA and FQGNSA. Trimming left V 1 base short and J 0 bases short, with 6 bases between. This CDR3 is built from 14 residues. This clone was detected only once. Original methodology: Using reference gene primer amplification, nucleated cell counts were estimated. The data were produced by immunoSEQ multiplex PCR, yet TCRdb's version contains in-frame clones alone and is incomplete. That table gives V, J and clone size, and the DNA gave D and trimming. Of 70,000 to 90,000 clones in the sample, 75% to 85% are singletons; the top ten hold approximately 24%. V and J are TRBV7-2 and TRBJ1-2; D not certain. The sequence derives from a human donor in a cohort sampled during active COVID-19. Sequencing used peripheral blood. The DNA for the CDR3 is TGTGCCAGCAGCTTAGACCGAGCTAACTATGGCTACACCTTC. Translated: CASSLDRANYGYTF.